The source of this T cell receptor beta chain is a study of cytomegalovirus exposure and HLA in healthy donors. Comment on this clone: Its antigen remains unidentified.

The V and J ends lost 5 bases and 0 bases respectively, with 6 bases between them. The CDR3 extends over 13 amino acids. Germline CDR1 is ENHRY and CDR2 is SYGVKD. Study observations and caveats: The listing of roughly 160 TCR beta chains classed them as cytomegalovirus-associated. Earlier analysis found most TCR beta V segments productive about 90% or about 30% of the time. CMV serostatus stood as the only immune exposure information on hand.

PCR used 60 Vbeta primers and 13 Jbeta primers. Using immunoSEQ multiplex PCR, the repertoire was profiled, and TCRdb retains in-frame clones only, with some absent. Seen here are approximately 97,000 clones, approximately 70% observed once, and the top ten hold more than 3%. Specimen: PBMCs. The sequence derives from a man aged 40-49 years in good health and CMV-seronegative. This sequence joins TRBV10-3 and TRBJ2-3; no clear D gene. The CDR3 loop is CAISPGSTDTQYF. The CDR3 bases are TGTGCCATCAGTCCGGGTAGCACAGATACGCAGTATTTT.